Following are 3 T cell receptor beta chains from one sample sequenced in a study of cytomegalovirus exposure and HLA in healthy donors. In the PCR, 60 Vbeta and 13 Jbeta primers were used. TCRdb keeps only in-frame clones here, not all; method: immunoSEQ multiplex PCR. The table has around 110,000 clones, approximately 72% seen once. Sequenced sample: PBMCs. The receptors here all came from a man younger than 35 in good health and CMV-seronegative.

This sequence joins TRBV7-9 and TRBJ2-4, with TRBD2 identical over 13 bases. This CDR3 spans 17 amino acids. Trimming at V came to 5 bases and at J to 6 bases, leaving 10 bases not matched to a gene. Germline CDR1 is SEHNR and CDR2 is FQNEAQ (reference sequence). The CDR3 DNA reads TGTGCCAGCAGCCGGACTAGCGGGGGTACTTTGAGAAACATTCAGTACTTC. Its translation is CASSRTSGGTLRNIQYF.

The chain links TRBV19 to TRBJ2-7, with 9 bases matching TRBD1. The germline gives CDR1 LNHDA, CDR2 SQIVND (reference sequence). V lost 6 bases to trimming and J lost 3 bases; unmatched junction nucleotides: 3. The CDR3 totals 13 residues. The DNA for the CDR3 is TGTGCCAGTAGGGACAGGGGAGACTACGAGCAGTACTTC. This codes for CASRDRGDYEQYF.

The chain recombines TRBV30 with TRBJ1-2, with 7 bases lining up with TRBD1. V was clipped by 8 bases and J by 9 bases; unmatched bases: 15. Germline-derived CDR1 and CDR2 are GTSNPN and SVGIG (reference sequence). The CDR3 is 13 amino acids. As DNA, the CDR3 is TGTGCCAGCGATTTCGACAGGGACTTGAGCTACACCTTC. Translated: CASDFDRDLSYTF.